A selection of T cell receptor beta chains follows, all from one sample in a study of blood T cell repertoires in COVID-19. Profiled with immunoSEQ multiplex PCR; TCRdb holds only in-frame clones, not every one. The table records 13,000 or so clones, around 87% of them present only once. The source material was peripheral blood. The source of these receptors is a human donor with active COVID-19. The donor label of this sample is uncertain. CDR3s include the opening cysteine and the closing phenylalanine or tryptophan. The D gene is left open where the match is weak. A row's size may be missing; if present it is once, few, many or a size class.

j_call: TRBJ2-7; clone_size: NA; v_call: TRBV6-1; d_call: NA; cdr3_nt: TGTGCCAGCAGTGAAGGCCCAGGGGCGCCCTACGAGCAGTACTTC; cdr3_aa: CASSEGPGAPYEQYF
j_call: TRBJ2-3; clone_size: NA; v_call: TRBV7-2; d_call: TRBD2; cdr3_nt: TGTGCCAGCAGCTCCCCGGCCGGGACTAGAGGTACGGGTACGCAGTATTTT; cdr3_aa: CASSSPAGTRGTGTQYF
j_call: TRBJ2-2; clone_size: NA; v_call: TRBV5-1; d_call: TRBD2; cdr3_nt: TGCGCCAGCAGCTTGGGGCCTAGCGGGGGGCAGAACACCGGGGAGCTGTTTTTT; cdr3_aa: CASSLGPSGGQNTGELFF
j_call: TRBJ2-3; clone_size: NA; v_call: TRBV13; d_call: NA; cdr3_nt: TGTGCCAGCAGCCCCCACACAGATACGCAGTATTTT; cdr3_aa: CASSPHTDTQYF
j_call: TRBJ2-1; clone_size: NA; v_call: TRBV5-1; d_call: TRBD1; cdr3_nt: TGCGCCAGCAGCTTGTTGGGACAGGGCTACAATGAGCAGTTCTTC; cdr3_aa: CASSLLGQGYNEQFF
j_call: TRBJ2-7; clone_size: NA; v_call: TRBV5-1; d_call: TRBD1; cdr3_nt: TGCGCCAGCAGCTTGGGATGGGACAGCTCCTACGAGCAGTACTTC; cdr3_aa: CASSLGWDSSYEQYF
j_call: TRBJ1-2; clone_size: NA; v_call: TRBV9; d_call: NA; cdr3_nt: TGTGCCAGCAGCCTCAGGTGGGAGGGCTATGGCTACACCTTC; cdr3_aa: CASSLRWEGYGYTF
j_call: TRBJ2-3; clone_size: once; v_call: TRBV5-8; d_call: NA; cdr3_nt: TGTGCCAGCAGCTTGCGGGGGGCTCGCACAGATACGCAGTATTTT; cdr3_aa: CASSLRGARTDTQYF
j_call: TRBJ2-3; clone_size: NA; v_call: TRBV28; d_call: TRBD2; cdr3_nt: TGTGCCAGCAGTTCCCCTAGCGGGGGGGTAGATACGCAGTATTTT; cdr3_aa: CASSSPSGGVDTQYF
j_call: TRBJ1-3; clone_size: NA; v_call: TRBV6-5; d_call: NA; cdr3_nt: TGTGCCAGCAGACCGTTCCAGGGATCTGGAAACACCATATATTTT; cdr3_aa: CASRPFQGSGNTIYF
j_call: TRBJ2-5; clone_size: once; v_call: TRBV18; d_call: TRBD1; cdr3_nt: TGTGCCAGCTCCCCGGGACAGCAAGAGACCCAGTACTTC; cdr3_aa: CASSPGQQETQYF
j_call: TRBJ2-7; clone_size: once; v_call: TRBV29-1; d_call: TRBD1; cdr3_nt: TGCAGCGTTCAAGGACAGGGGCTGGACGAGCAGTACTTC; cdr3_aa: CSVQGQGLDEQYF
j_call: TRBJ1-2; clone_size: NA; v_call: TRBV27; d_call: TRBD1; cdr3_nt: TGTGCCAGCAGTAGACAGGGGGGTAACTATGGCTACACCTTC; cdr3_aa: CASSRQGGNYGYTF
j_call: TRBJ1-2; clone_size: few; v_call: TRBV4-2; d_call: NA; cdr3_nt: TGTGCCAGCAGCCAGGGCCCGGGGTCGGGCTACACCTTC; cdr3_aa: CASSQGPGSGYTF
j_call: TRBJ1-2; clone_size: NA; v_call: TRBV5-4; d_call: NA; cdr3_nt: TGTGCCAGCAGCCAGGACAGCTATGGCTACACCTTC; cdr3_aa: CASSQDSYGYTF
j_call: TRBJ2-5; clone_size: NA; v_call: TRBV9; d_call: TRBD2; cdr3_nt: TGTGCCAGCAGCGTAGGGACTAGCGGGGGAGAGACCCAGTACTTC; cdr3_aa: CASSVGTSGGETQYF
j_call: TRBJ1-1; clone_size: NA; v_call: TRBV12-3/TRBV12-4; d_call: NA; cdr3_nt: TGTGCCACAAACCGGGACAACCTAGAAGCTTTCTTT; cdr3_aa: CATNRDNLEAFF
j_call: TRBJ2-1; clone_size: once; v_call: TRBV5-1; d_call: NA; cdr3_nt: TGCGCCAGCAGCTTGGCCGGGGACTTCTACAATGAGCAGTTCTTC; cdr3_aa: CASSLAGDFYNEQFF
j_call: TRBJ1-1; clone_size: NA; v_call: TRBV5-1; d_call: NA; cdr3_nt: TGCGCCAGCAGCCCTACATTGGGAGGCACTGAAGCTTTCTTT; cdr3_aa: CASSPTLGGTEAFF
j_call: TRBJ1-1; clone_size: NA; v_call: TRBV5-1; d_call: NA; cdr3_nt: TGCGCCAGCAGCTTTGGTGGGGCGATGAACACTGAAGCTTTCTTT; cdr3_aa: CASSFGGAMNTEAFF
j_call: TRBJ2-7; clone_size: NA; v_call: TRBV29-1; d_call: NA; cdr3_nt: TGCAGCGTTGAAGCCATGGAGGGCCTGAGGGACGAGCAGTACTTC; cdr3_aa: CSVEAMEGLRDEQYF
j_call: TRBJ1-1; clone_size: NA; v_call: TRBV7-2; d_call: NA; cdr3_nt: TGTGCCAGCAGCTTAACACAAAACACTGAAGCTTTCTTT; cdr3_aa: CASSLTQNTEAFF
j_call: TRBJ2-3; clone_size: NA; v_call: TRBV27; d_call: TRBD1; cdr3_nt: TGTGCCAGCAGTTTACGACAGGGGGGAAGCACAGATACGCAGTATTTT; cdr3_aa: CASSLRQGGSTDTQYF